The 16 T cell receptor beta chains below all came from one sample that was sequenced in a study of cytomegalovirus exposure and HLA in healthy donors (dated by TCRdb to 2016 to 2017). The library was generated by the immunoSEQ multiplex PCR assay. The multiplex PCR relied on a mix of 60 forward primers for TCR Vbeta segments and 13 reverse primers for TCR Jbeta segments. The immuneACCESS repertoire file appears here via TCRdb, limited to in-frame rearrangements. These files lack a portion of the clones; in checked studies, under half of the deficit traces to unresolved V genes, and the cause of the others is not known. The sample table records 100,000 to 150,000 clones; 80% of these occur just once. Jointly, the top ten make up 1% of the sample. The specimen sequenced was PBMCs. These receptors were taken from a man in his forties in good health and CMV-seronegative.

The V and J genes are TRBV15 and TRBJ2-1; the D is unclear. In germline, CDR1 is LNHNV, CDR2 YYDKDF (reference sequence). The CDR3 covers 15 residues. With 0 bases removed from V and 6 bases from J, the gap between germline ends came to 12 bases. The CDR3 DNA sequence: TGTGCCACCAGCAGAGACTTACTACTACTCAATGAGCAGTTCTTC. Its translation: CATSRDLLLLNEQFF.

The J gene is TRBJ1-6, the V gene TRBV28, with 7 bases lining up with TRBD1. CDR1 MDHEN and CDR2 SYDVKM come from the germline V gene. This CDR3 has 14 amino acids. V lost 5 bases to trimming and J lost 11 bases; unmatched junction nucleotides: 9. The CDR3 coding sequence is TGTGCCAGCAGTCAAGGGGGCACCCTTGCACCCCTCCACTTT. Translated: CASSQGGTLAPLHF.

V usage is TRBV5-1 and J usage is TRBJ2-5; D perhaps matches TRBD2 (6 bases). CDR1 SGHRS and CDR2 YFSETQ come from the germline V gene. V lost 4 bases, J lost 0 bases, and 10 bases lay in between. The CDR3 covers 14 residues. The CDR3 region has the DNA TGCGCCAGCAGCCCAGTAGCGGACCAAGAGACCCAGTACTTC. This translates into CASSPVADQETQYF.

The rearrangement joins TRBV6-6 to TRBJ2-5, with D perhaps matching TRBD2 (7 bases). The germline V and J ends were trimmed by 5 bases and 1 base, with 11 bases remaining between them. This CDR3 contains 14 residues. From germline, CDR1 is MNHNY and CDR2 SVGAGI (reference sequence). Written as DNA, the CDR3 is TGTGCCAGCAGTGGTAGGGGGGGCCAAGAGACCCAGTACTTC. Translating gives CASSGRGGQETQYF.

The chain is built from TRBV6-1 and TRBJ2-7, with TRBD1 identical over 9 bases. This CDR3 is built from 15 residues. Germline V gene lookup returns CDR1 MNHNS and CDR2 SASEGT. After removal of 6 bases from V and 3 bases from J, the junction contained 9 bases not matched to a gene. CDR3 residues: CASRGGETGGYEQYF. The DNA of the CDR3 is TGTGCCAGCAGGGGGGGCGAGACAGGGGGCTACGAGCAGTACTTC.

Notes on this clone: This sample includes further DNA sequences coding for the same CDR3. The rearrangement joins TRBV4-2 to TRBJ2-1; TRBD1 is a possible D gene (6 bases). Germline CDR1 is LGHNA and CDR2 is YNFKEQ. CDR3 length: 16 amino acids. V lost 1 base, J lost 0 bases, and 10 bases lay in between. Here the CDR3 DNA reads TGTGCCAGCAGCCAAGGGACAGCCGTCTCCTACAATGAGCAGTTCTTC. This encodes CASSQGTAVSYNEQFF.

This chain links TRBV14 with TRBJ1-3; 7 nucleotides align to TRBD1. This CDR3 region has 16 residues. The V gene's germline CDR1 is SGHDN and CDR2 FVKESK. Trimming at V came to 4 bases and at J to 0 bases, leaving 6 bases not matched to a gene. CDR3 DNA sequence: TGTGCCAGCAGCCGAGCAAGGGGGCACTCTGGAAACACCATATATTTT. Its protein is CASSRARGHSGNTIYF. The full variable domain, completed using reference TRBV14 and TRBJ1-3, is EAGVTQFPSHSVIEKGQTVTLRCDPISGHDNLYWYRRVMGKEIKFLLHFVKESKQDESGMPNNRFLAERTGGTYSTLKVQPAELEDSGVYFCASSRARGHSGNTIYFGEGSWLTVV.

V is TRBV9 and J is TRBJ2-3; 8 positions match TRBD1. The J segment lost 5 bases and the V segment lost 0 bases, leaving 5 bases of the junction unmatched. Germline loops: CDR1 SGDLS, CDR2 YYNGEE. This CDR3 spans 15 amino acids. The CDR3 region is CASSVGDRSLDTQYF. Here the CDR3 DNA reads TGTGCCAGCAGCGTAGGGGACAGGTCCTTAGATACGCAGTATTTT.

The chain joins TRBV28 to TRBJ2-7; the D gene is possibly TRBD1 (6 bases). V lost 5 bases, J lost 2 bases, and 13 bases lay in between. CDR3 size: 14 residues. Germline V gene data show CDR1 as MDHEN and CDR2 as SYDVKM. DNA for the CDR3: TGTGCCAGCAGTATTACAGGGCCGACCTACGAGCAGTACTTC. This codes for CASSITGPTYEQYF.

The rearrangement uses TRBV5-1 and TRBJ2-7; TRBD2 might be the D (6 bases). With 4 bases removed from V and 5 bases from J, the gap between germline ends came to 22 bases. Germline V lookup: CDR1 SGHRS, CDR2 YFSETQ. This CDR3 comprises 16 residues. The CDR3 is CASSPTTRADRDEQYF. As DNA, the CDR3 is TGCGCCAGCAGCCCGACGACTAGAGCGGATCGGGACGAGCAGTACTTC.

V is TRBV4-2 and J is TRBJ2-5; 9 positions agree with TRBD2. CDR1 LGHNA and CDR2 YNFKEQ come from the germline V gene. Trimming at V came to 4 bases and at J to 9 bases, leaving 12 bases not matched to a gene. The CDR3 covers 15 residues. This chain's CDR3 is CASSPSGAKVGSQYF. The CDR3, as DNA: TGTGCCAGCAGCCCTAGCGGGGCCAAGGTGGGGTCCCAGTACTTC.

The chain recombines TRBV2 with TRBJ1-1; D gene unclear. Germline-derived CDR1 and CDR2 are SNHLY and FYNNEI. This CDR3 has 14 amino acids. V was clipped by 0 bases and J by 6 bases, with 11 bases between them. The CDR3 protein is CASSEARRNAEAFF. The CDR3 DNA is TGTGCCAGCAGTGAAGCGCGGAGAAATGCTGAAGCTTTCTTT.

The chain links TRBV25-1 to TRBJ2-7; no definite D call. V lost 5 bases and J 2 bases, leaving 10 bases between the germline ends. Germline V CDR1 and CDR2: MGHDK, SYGVNS. The CDR3 runs 13 residues. CDR3 amino acids: CASSSSGAYEQYF. Here the CDR3 DNA reads TGTGCCAGCAGTAGTAGTGGTGCCTACGAGCAGTACTTC.

This clone was recorded a few times. V and J are TRBV7-9 and TRBJ1-1, with D possibly being TRBD1 (5 bases). Trimming shortened V by 8 bases and J by 3 bases, and 19 bases separated the two germline ends. The CDR3 length is 15 residues. CDR1 and CDR2 (germline): SEHNR, FQNEAQ (reference sequence). CDR3 loop: CASAGRDGRYTEAFF. In DNA, the CDR3 is TGTGCCAGCGCCGGCCGGGACGGGAGATACACTGAAGCTTTCTTT.

The chain links TRBV5-1 to TRBJ2-3; D is perhaps TRBD1 (5 bases). V lost 0 bases and J 0 bases, leaving 8 bases between the germline ends. The germline V gene encodes CDR1 SGHRS and CDR2 YFSETQ. CDR3 length: 15 amino acids. The CDR3 coding sequence is TGCGCCAGCAGCTTGGCACAGGCCAGCACAGATACGCAGTATTTT. Protein sequence: CASSLAQASTDTQYF.

The sample holds one count of this clone. The chain combines TRBV28 with TRBJ1-2; 9 bases agree with TRBD1. V was pared by 5 bases and J by 5 bases, with 6 bases of the junction left unmatched. Germline CDR1 is MDHEN and CDR2 is SYDVKM. CDR3 length: 14 residues. This CDR3 reads CASSVPDRGYGYTF. Here the CDR3 DNA reads TGTGCCAGCAGTGTCCCGGACAGGGGTTATGGCTACACCTTC.